Shown below are 20 T cell receptor beta chains from a single sample sequenced in a study of T cells after somatic rescue of genetic block. Some clones are missing from TCRdb's copy, which holds only in-frame ones; the method was immunoSEQ multiplex PCR. Of 65,000 to 70,000 clones in the sample, around 93% were seen once. What was sequenced was peripheral blood mononuclear cells (PBMCs). These receptors were obtained from a man aged 35 to 55.

The rearrangement links TRBV5-1 to TRBJ2-7, with 10 nucleotides matching TRBD2. V shed 3 bases and J 0 bases; nucleotides not matched to a gene: 3. Germline V gene data show CDR1 as SGHRS and CDR2 as YFSETQ. This CDR3 is 15 amino acids long. As DNA, the CDR3 is TGCGCCAGCAGCTCCGGGACTAGCGACTCCTACGAGCAGTACTTC. Its protein product is CASSSGTSDSYEQYF.

CDR3 sequence: CAISSLAEGNNEQFF. For the CDR3, the DNA is TGTGCCATCAGTTCTCTAGCGGAGGGTAACAATGAGCAGTTCTTC. This chain connects TRBV10-3 to TRBJ2-1; 7 bases match TRBD2. CDR3 length: 15 residues. V was clipped by 5 bases and J by 5 bases; unmatched bases: 9. Per the germline V gene, CDR1 is ENHRY and CDR2 is SYGVKD.

The chain uses TRBV5-5 and TRBJ1-2; D possibly corresponds to TRBD1 (6 bases). This CDR3 is 16 amino acids long. The V gene's germline CDR1 is SGHKS and CDR2 YYEKEE (reference sequence). V lost 5 bases and J 4 bases, leaving 21 bases between the germline ends. CDR3 in amino acids: CASRAATGVLGYGYTF. Written as DNA, the CDR3 is TGTGCCAGCAGGGCGGCGACAGGAGTGCTAGGCTATGGCTACACCTTC.

V usage is TRBV18 and J usage is TRBJ1-1; D may be TRBD1 (5 bases). Germline-derived CDR1 and CDR2 are KGHSH and LQKENI. V was pared by 3 bases and J by 10 bases, with 18 bases between. The CDR3 is made up of 14 amino acids. CDR3 sequence reads: CASSPGRSLAGAFF. CDR3 nucleotide sequence: TGTGCCAGCTCACCGGGACGGAGCCTGGCAGGAGCTTTCTTT.

This clone has just one count. This chain links TRBV18 with TRBJ2-7, with unresolved D. The V end lost 1 base, the J end lost 2 bases, and 9 bases lay between the germline ends. Germline V lookup: CDR1 KGHSH, CDR2 LQKENI. The CDR3 consists of 14 residues. The CDR3 spells CASSPRQDPYEQYF. CDR3 sequence (DNA): TGTGCCAGCTCACCACGGCAGGACCCCTACGAGCAGTACTTC.

The chain recombines TRBV7-9 with TRBJ2-2; D not resolved. CDR1 is SEHNR, CDR2 FQNEAQ, per germline (reference sequence). With 2 bases removed from V and 2 bases from J, the gap between germline ends came to 9 bases. CDR3 length: 15 amino acids. The CDR3 protein is CASSLRRRNTGELFF. The CDR3 nucleotides are TGTGCCAGCAGCTTACGGCGTAGAAACACCGGGGAGCTGTTTTTT.

In DNA form, the CDR3 reads TGTGCCTGGAGTGTCGCAGGGCACACTGAAGCTTTCTTT. Amino acid sequence: CAWSVAGHTEAFF. The chain has TRBV30 and TRBJ1-1, with D maybe TRBD1 (5 bases). Trimming took 0 bases from V and 3 from J, leaving 8 bases between them. The CDR3 covers 13 residues. Germline CDR1 GTSNPN, CDR2 SVGIG (reference sequence).

The chain recombines TRBV11-2 with TRBJ2-1; no definite D call. The V and J ends lost 0 bases and 3 bases respectively, with 9 bases between them. Per the germline V gene, CDR1 is SGHAT and CDR2 is FQNNGV. The CDR3 runs 15 residues. CDR3 in DNA: TGTGCCAGCAGCTTAGAGGGGTCGATCTACAATGAGCAGTTCTTC. This sequence encodes CASSLEGSIYNEQFF.

DNA for the CDR3: TGTGCCAGCAGCGGACCTCCGGGACAGGGCACCTCCTACGAGCAGTACTTC. It encodes CASSGPPGQGTSYEQYF. The genes are TRBV13 and TRBJ2-7, with 9 nucleotides matching TRBD1. CDR1 PRHDT and CDR2 FYEKMQ come from the germline V gene (reference sequence). With V trimmed by 5 bases and J by 0 bases, 11 bases remained unmatched. The CDR3 is made up of 17 amino acids.

This chain joins TRBV6-8 and TRBJ2-2, with D possibly being TRBD1 (6 bases). Germline CDR1 reads MNHGY; CDR2 reads SAAAGT. V lost 5 bases and J lost 7, with 11 bases in between. CDR3 size: 13 residues. The DNA for the CDR3 is TGTGCCAGCAGTCCAGGGGTTGGCGGGGAGCTGTTTTTT. It yields the protein CASSPGVGGELFF.

The chain employs TRBV7-6 and TRBJ1-1; D unclear. Trimming cost V 6 bases and J 6 bases, with 17 bases left between them. This CDR3 has 14 amino acids. Per the germline V gene, CDR1 is SGHVS and CDR2 is FNYEAQ. The DNA of the CDR3 is TGTGCCAGCAGTTCCTACGGCGCGACCGCTGAAGCTTTCTTT. It specifies CASSSYGATAEAFF.

The gene calls are TRBV5-6 and TRBJ1-6; D not resolved. The germline CDR1 and CDR2 sequences are SGHDT and YYEEEE. The V end was cut by 3 bases, the J end by 6 bases, with 10 bases between. The CDR3 has 14 amino acids. CDR3 sequence: CASSSDRSNSPLHF. The CDR3 nucleotides read TGTGCCAGCAGCTCTGATAGGTCTAATTCACCCCTCCACTTT.

As regards this clone: This sample includes further DNA sequences coding for the same CDR3. The V and J genes are TRBV18 and TRBJ2-7; 11 nucleotides match TRBD1. Germline loops: CDR1 KGHSH, CDR2 LQKENI. The CDR3 is 15 residues long. Unmatched junction bases numbered 0, after V lost 1 base and J lost 1 base. CDR3 amino acids: CASSPRDRGSYEQYF. The CDR3 DNA follows: TGTGCCAGCTCACCACGGGACAGGGGGTCCTACGAGCAGTACTTC.

The chain has TRBV19 and TRBJ2-1; 9 positions agree with TRBD1. This CDR3 has 15 amino acids. Unmatched junction bases numbered 7, after V lost 6 bases and J lost 4 bases. Germline-derived CDR1 and CDR2 are LNHDA and SQIVND (reference sequence). The CDR3 reads CASSPGTGSYNEQFF. The CDR3 DNA sequence: TGTGCCAGTAGCCCCGGGACAGGGTCATACAATGAGCAGTTCTTC.

The gene calls are TRBV2 and TRBJ1-1; no reliable D call. Germline V CDR1 and CDR2: SNHLY, FYNNEI. CDR3 size: 15 residues. V was trimmed by 6 bases and J by 4 bases, leaving 18 bases between them. The CDR3 loop is CASSPNTGRGTEAFF. The CDR3, as DNA: TGTGCCAGCAGCCCAAACACGGGTCGCGGCACTGAAGCTTTCTTT.

The genes are TRBV6-6 and TRBJ2-1, with 13 bases lining up with TRBD2. After removal of 6 bases from V and 10 bases from J, the junction contained 6 bases not matched to a gene. Looked up from germline, CDR1 is MNHNY and CDR2 is SVGAGI (reference sequence). The CDR3 has 14 residues. The CDR3 bases are TGTGCCAGCAGCCTAACTAGCGGGGGGGCCGAGCAGTTCTTC. It encodes CASSLTSGGAEQFF.

This chain joins TRBV28 and TRBJ2-7; D possibly corresponds to TRBD1 (6 bases). The CDR3 is made up of 15 amino acids. V lost 5 bases and J 2 bases, leaving 16 bases between the germline ends. Germline lookup yields CDR1 MDHEN and CDR2 SYDVKM. In nucleotides, the CDR3 is TGTGCCAGCAGTCGGACAGCCCTGGGTACCTACGAGCAGTACTTC. It translates to CASSRTALGTYEQYF.

V gene TRBV30 combines with J gene TRBJ1-5; D uncertain. The V end lost 3 bases, the J end lost 0 bases, and 6 bases lay between the germline ends. Germline assignment: CDR1 GTSNPN and CDR2 SVGIG (reference sequence). CDR3 length: 13 amino acids. The CDR3 is CAWSPDSNQPQHF. CDR3 nucleotide sequence: TGTGCCTGGAGCCCCGATAGCAATCAGCCCCAGCATTTT. Supplemented by reference TRBV30 and TRBJ1-5, the full variable domain reads SQTIHQWPATLVQPVGSPLSLECTVEGTSNPNLYWYRQAAGRGLQLLFYSVGIGQISSEVPQNLSASRPQDRQFILSSKKLLLSDSGFYLCAWSPDSNQPQHFGDGTRLSIL.

The rearrangement links TRBV19 to TRBJ2-5, with D possibly being TRBD1 or TRBD2 (5 bases each). The CDR3 contains 15 residues. CDR1 is LNHDA and CDR2 is SQIVND in the germline V gene (reference sequence). The ends were cut back, 5 bases at V and 2 bases at J, with 15 bases in the middle. The CDR3 bases are TGTGCCAGTAGTTCGTCCGGGACGATGCAAGAGACCCAGTACTTC. Its translation is CASSSSGTMQETQYF.

This chain uses TRBV5-1 with TRBJ2-1, with TRBD2 as a possible D gene (5 bases). Germline lookup yields CDR1 SGHRS and CDR2 YFSETQ. CDR3 length: 13 residues. V gave up 2 bases and J gave up 5 bases, with 8 bases separating them. Here the CDR3 reads CASSFRDDNEQFF. In nucleotides, the CDR3 is TGCGCCAGCAGCTTCCGGGATGACAATGAGCAGTTCTTC.